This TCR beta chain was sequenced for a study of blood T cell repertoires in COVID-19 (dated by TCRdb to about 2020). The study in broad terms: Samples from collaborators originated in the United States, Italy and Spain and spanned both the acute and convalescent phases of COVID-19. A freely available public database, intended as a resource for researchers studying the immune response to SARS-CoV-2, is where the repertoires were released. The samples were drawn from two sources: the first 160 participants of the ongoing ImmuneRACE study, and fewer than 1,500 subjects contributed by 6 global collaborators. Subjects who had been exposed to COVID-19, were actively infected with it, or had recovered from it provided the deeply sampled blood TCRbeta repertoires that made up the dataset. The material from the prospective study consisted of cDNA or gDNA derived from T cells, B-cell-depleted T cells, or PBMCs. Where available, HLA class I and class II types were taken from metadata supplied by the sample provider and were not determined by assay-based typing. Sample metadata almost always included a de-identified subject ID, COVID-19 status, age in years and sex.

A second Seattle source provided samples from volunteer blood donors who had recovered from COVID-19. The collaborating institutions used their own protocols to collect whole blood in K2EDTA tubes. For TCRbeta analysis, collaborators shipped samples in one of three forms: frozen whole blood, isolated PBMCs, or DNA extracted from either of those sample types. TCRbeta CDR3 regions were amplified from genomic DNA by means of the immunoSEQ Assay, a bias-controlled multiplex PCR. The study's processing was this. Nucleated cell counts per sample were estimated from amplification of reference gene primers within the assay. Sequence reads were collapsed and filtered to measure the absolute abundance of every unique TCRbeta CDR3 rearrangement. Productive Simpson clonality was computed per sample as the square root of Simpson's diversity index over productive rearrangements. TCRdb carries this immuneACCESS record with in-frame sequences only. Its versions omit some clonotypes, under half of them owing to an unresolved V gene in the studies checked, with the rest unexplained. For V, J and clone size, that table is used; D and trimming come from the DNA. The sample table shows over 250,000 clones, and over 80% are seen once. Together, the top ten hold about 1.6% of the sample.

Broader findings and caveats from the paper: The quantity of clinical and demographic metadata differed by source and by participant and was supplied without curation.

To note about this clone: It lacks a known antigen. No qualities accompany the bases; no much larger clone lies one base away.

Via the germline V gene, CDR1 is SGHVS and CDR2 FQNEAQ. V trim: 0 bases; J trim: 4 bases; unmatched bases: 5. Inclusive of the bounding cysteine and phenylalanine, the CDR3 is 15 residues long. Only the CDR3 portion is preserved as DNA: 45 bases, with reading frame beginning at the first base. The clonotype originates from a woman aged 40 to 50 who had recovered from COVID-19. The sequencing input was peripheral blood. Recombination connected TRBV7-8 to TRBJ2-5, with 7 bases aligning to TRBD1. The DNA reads TGTGCCAGCAGCTTAGCTTGGAACAGGGGAGAGACCCAGTACTTC. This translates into CASSLAWNRGETQYF.